This TCR beta chain originates from a study of beta chain features in type 1 diabetes. To note about this clone: Its cognate antigen is unknown.

General study findings and limits: Patients' naive, central memory and regulatory TCRB repertoires appeared more alike than those of healthy donors. Type 1 diabetes patients showed a moderate but significant shortening of TCRB CDR3s in all four CD4+ subsets.

Central memory, naive, regulatory and stem cell-like memory CD4+ cells were sorted by CD45RO/CCR7/CD25/CD127/CD95/CD27. Every isolated RNA sample was fully reverse transcribed, so sequencing captured expressed TCRB transcripts. TCRdb keeps only in-frame clones here, not all; method: immunoSEQ multiplex PCR. The table records 50,000 to 65,000 clones, around 45% of them present only once. V was clipped by 1 base and J by 5 bases, with 18 bases between them. This CDR3 has 16 amino acids. CDR1 and CDR2 from the germline V gene are SGHNT and YYREEE (reference sequence). The source material was Tregs from blood. The chain employs TRBV5-4 and TRBJ1-1; D call uncertain. The origin of this receptor is a man aged 25-40 years with type 1 diabetes. The CDR3 DNA is TGTGCCAGCAGCTTGTGGATTACTGACGTCGGGACTGAAGCTTTCTTT. It yields the protein CASSLWITDVGTEAFF.